The clone carrying this T cell receptor beta chain was counted a few times. Antigen specificity is unknown. Treatment here: approximately 11-day PBMC culture with coronavirus spike peptide pools or control peptides (ViraFEST assay). V was pared by 4 bases and J by 0 bases, with 10 bases between. Germline-derived CDR1 and CDR2 are DFQATT and SNEGSKA (reference sequence). The CDR3 extends over 14 amino acids. These data originate in a study of vaccination and CD4 T cells after COVID-19. About the research overall: Drawing of post-COVID samples took place a median about 97 days after diagnosis (range 35 to 161). Cells were stimulated with overlapping spike peptides from SARS-CoV-2, HCoV-NL63, HCoV-OC43 and HCoV-229E.

Cultured CD4+ T-cell DNA underwent Oncomine TCR Beta short-read sequencing. TCRdb fed the PCR reads into MiXCR, producing one record per CDR3 protein. The sample carries about 26,000 distinct CDR3 sequences, 55% to 70% recorded once. V usage is TRBV20-1 and J usage is TRBJ1-5; D unresolved. Sequencing was done on a sample of CD4+ T cells from blood, cultured in vitro. The source of this sequence is a human donor who had recovered from COVID-19. CDR3 coding DNA: TGCAGTGCTATATACGTGAATAGCAATCAGCCCCAGCATTTT. Its translation: CSAIYVNSNQPQHF.